The source of this T cell receptor beta chain is a study of cytomegalovirus exposure and HLA in healthy donors. Study conclusions and caveats: Most CMV-associated TCR beta chains appeared HLA-restricted in a later analysis. Later analysis demonstrated an association between a missense DCLRE1C variant and TCR beta V- and J-gene trimming.

The primer mix had 60 Vbeta and 13 Jbeta primers. This table comes from immunoSEQ multiplex PCR, and its TCRdb copy is limited to in-frame clones, with some not included. Among 200,000 to 250,000 clones, roughly 80% were seen once, and the ten largest hold roughly a sixth. Trimming removed 0 bases at V and 4 bases at J, with 13 bases between. The CDR3 spans 15 residues. CDR1 MNHEY and CDR2 SMNVEV come from the germline V gene (reference sequence). Of note for this clone: Its target is unknown.

This receptor was taken from a man in his forties in good health and CMV-seronegative. The rearrangement joins TRBV27 to TRBJ2-7; D unresolved. Sequencing was carried out using PBMCs. CDR3 nucleotide sequence: TGTGCCAGCAGTTTATCGCTAGGTCAGATTTACGAGCAGTACTTC. It yields the protein CASSLSLGQIYEQYF.